This T cell receptor beta chain was captured in a study of blood T cell repertoires in COVID-19. For the study at large: Sample material is recorded as cDNA or gDNA derived from T cells, B-cell-depleted T cells, or PBMCs.

Original processing methods: Reference gene primer amplification gave nucleated cell count estimates. The table came from immunoSEQ multiplex PCR; TCRdb's copy has only in-frame clones and leaves some out. V and J calls and clone size are given by that table; D and trimming were obtained from the DNA. The sample includes under 200,000 clones, under 90% of them seen just once. Trimming at V came to 8 bases and at J to 6 bases, leaving 11 bases not matched to a gene. The CDR3 extends over 14 amino acids. Looked up from germline, CDR1 is MNHEY and CDR2 is SMNVEV (reference sequence). Participant age was roughly 18 to 100 years, and participants resided in roughly 24 US areas. Participants' own reports of clinical history determined their cohort assignment.

The gene calls are TRBV27 and TRBJ2-3, with 7 bases lining up with TRBD1. Sequenced material: PBMCs or T cells enriched from blood (not recorded which). This clonotype was sampled from a woman aged 60-75 years who had recovered from COVID-19. The CDR3 bases are TGTGCCAGCGCCGACCGAGGGGGCGGCGATACGCAGTATTTT. It is translated as CASADRGGGDTQYF.